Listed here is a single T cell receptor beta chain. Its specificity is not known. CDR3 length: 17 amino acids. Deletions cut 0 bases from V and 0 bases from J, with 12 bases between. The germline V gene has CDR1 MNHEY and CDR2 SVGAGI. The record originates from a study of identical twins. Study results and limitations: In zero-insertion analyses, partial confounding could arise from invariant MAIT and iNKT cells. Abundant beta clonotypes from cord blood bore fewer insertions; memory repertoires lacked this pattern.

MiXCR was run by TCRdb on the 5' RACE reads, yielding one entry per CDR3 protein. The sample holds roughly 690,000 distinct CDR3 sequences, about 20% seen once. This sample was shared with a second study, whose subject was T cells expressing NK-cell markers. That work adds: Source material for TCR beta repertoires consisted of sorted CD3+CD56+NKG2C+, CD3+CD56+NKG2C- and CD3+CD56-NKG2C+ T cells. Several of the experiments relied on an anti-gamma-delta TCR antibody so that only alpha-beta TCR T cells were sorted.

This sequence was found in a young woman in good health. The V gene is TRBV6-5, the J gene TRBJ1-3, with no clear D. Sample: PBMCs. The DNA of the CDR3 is TGTGCCAGCAGTTACTCCGGCACAGTAGGCTCTGGAAACACCATATATTTT. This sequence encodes CASSYSGTVGSGNTIYF.